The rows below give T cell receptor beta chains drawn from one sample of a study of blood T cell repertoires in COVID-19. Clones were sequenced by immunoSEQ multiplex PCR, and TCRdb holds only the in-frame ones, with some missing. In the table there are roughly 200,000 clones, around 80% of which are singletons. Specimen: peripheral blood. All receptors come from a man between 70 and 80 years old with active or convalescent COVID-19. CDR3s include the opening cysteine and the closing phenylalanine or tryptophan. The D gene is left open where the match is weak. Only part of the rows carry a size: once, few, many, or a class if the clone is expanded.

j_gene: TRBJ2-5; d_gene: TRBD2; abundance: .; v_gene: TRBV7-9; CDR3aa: CASYTQVQGGETQYF; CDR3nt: TGTGCCAGCTATACCCAAGTGCAGGGAGGGGAGACCCAGTACTTC
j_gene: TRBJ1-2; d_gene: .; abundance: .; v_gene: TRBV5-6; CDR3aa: CASSLKNREYGYTF; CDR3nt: TGTGCCAGCAGCTTGAAAAACAGGGAGTATGGCTACACCTTC
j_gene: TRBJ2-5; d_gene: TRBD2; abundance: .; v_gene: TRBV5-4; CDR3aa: CASSPGTSGRATQYF; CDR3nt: TGTGCCAGCAGCCCCGGGACTAGCGGGAGGGCAACCCAGTACTTC
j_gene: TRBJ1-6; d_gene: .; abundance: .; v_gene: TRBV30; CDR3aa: CAWSTSSPLHF; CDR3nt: TGTGCCTGGAGCACTAGTTCACCCCTCCACTTT
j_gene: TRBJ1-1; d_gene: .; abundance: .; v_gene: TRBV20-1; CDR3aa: CSASGPAGEGTEAFF; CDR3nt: TGCAGTGCTAGTGGCCCTGCAGGGGAGGGGACTGAAGCTTTCTTT
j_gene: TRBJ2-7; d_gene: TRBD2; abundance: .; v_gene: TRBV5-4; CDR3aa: CASSSGWASGPYEQYF; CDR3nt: TGTGCCAGCAGCTCTGGCTGGGCTAGCGGGCCCTACGAGCAGTACTTC
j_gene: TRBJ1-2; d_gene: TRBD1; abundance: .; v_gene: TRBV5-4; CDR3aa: CASSSSGDRPISGGYTF; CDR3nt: TGTGCCAGCAGCTCTAGTGGGGACAGACCGATATCGGGTGGCTACACCTTC
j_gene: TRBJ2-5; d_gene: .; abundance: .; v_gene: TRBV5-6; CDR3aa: CASSDGSQETQYF; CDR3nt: TGTGCCAGCAGCGACGGGTCCCAAGAGACCCAGTACTTC
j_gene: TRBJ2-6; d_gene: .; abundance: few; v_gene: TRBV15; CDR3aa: CATSRDQGGTGANVLTF; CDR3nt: TGTGCCACCAGCAGAGACCAGGGGGGAACTGGGGCCAACGTCCTGACTTTC
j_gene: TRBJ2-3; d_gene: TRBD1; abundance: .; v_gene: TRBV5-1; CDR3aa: CASSLEGQSDTQYF; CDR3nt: TGCGCCAGCAGCTTGGAGGGACAGTCAGATACGCAGTATTTT
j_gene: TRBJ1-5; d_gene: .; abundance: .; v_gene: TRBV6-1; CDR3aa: CASSEQGRSNQPQHF; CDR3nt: TGTGCCAGCAGTGAACAGGGTCGTAGCAATCAGCCCCAGCATTTT
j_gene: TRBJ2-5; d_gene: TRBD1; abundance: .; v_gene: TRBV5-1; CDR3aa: CASSSAGGIQETQYF; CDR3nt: TGCGCCAGCAGCTCCGCAGGGGGCATCCAAGAGACCCAGTACTTC
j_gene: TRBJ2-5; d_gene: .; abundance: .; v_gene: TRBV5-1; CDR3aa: CASSLAFQGETQYF; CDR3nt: TGCGCCAGCAGCTTGGCTTTCCAGGGAGAGACCCAGTACTTC
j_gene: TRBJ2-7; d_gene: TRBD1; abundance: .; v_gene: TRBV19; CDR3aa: CASSGWTGANEQYF; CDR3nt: TGTGCCAGTAGTGGATGGACAGGGGCCAACGAGCAGTACTTC
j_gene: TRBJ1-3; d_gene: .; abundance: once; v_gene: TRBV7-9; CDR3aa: CASSLALGALRDTIYF; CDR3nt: TGTGCCAGCAGCTTGGCGTTGGGGGCCCTGAGGGACACCATATATTTT
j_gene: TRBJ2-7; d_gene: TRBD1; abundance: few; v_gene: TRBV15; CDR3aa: CATSRAPGQSSYEQYF; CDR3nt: TGTGCCACCAGCAGAGCCCCGGGACAGAGCTCCTACGAGCAGTACTTC
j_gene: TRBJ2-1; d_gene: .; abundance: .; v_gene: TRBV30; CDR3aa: CAWSVYPPAALNSNSYNEQFF; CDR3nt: TGTGCCTGGAGTGTATACCCCCCCGCCGCCCTGAACAGTAACTCCTACAATGAGCAGTTCTTC
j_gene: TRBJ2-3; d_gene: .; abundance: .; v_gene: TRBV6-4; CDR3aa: CATRTPGTDTQYF; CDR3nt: TGTGCCACCAGGACTCCAGGCACAGATACGCAGTATTTT
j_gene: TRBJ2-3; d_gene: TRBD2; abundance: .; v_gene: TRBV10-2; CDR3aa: CASSPRLAGGLDTQYF; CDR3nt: TGCGCCAGCAGCCCGCGACTAGCGGGAGGTCTGGATACGCAGTATTTT
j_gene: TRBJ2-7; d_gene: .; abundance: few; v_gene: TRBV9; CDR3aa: CASSAPEGDEQYF; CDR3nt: TGTGCCAGCAGCGCCCCCGAGGGGGACGAGCAGTACTTC
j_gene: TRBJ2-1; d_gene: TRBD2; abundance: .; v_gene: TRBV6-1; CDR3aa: CASSDRTSGGLRVYNEQFF; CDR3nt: TGTGCCAGCAGTGATCGGACTAGCGGGGGGCTGAGAGTATACAATGAGCAGTTCTTC
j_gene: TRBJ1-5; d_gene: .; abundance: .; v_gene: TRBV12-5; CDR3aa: CASAREGSQPQHF; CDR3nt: TGTGCTAGTGCCAGGGAGGGTTCCCAGCCCCAGCATTTT
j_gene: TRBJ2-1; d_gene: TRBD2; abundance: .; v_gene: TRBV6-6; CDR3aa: CAVEASGGFNEQFF; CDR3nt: TGTGCCGTCGAAGCTAGCGGGGGCTTCAATGAGCAGTTCTTC
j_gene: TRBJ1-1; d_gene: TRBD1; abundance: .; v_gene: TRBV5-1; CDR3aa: CASSLRGQKNTEAFF; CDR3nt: TGCGCCAGCAGCTTGAGGGGGCAGAAAAACACTGAAGCTTTCTTT
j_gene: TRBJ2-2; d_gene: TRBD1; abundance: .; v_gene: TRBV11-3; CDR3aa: CASRRQGDTGELFF; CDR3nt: TGTGCCAGCAGAAGACAGGGGGACACCGGGGAGCTGTTTTTT
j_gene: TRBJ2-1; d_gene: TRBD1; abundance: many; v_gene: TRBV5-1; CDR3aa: CASTRDSYNEQFF; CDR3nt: TGCGCCAGCACCCGGGACAGCTACAATGAGCAGTTCTTC
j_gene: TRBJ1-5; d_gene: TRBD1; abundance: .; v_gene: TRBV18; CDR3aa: CASSPLGQGSGQPQHF; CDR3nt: TGTGCCAGCTCACCACTTGGACAGGGTTCTGGTCAGCCCCAGCATTTT
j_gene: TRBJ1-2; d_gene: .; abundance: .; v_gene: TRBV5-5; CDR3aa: CASSSRLYGYTF; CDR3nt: TGTGCCAGCAGCTCCAGACTCTATGGCTACACCTTC
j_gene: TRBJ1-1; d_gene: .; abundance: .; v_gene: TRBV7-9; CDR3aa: CASSLLPGGTEAFF; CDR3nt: TGTGCCAGCAGTCTTTTACCCGGAGGCACTGAAGCTTTCTTT
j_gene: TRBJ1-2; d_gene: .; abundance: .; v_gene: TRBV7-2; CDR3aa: CASSEGGINNYGYTF; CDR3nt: TGTGCCAGCAGCGAGGGGGGGATAAATAACTATGGCTACACCTTC
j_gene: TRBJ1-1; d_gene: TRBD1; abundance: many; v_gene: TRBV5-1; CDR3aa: CASSLQGQGGSTEAFF; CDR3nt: TGCGCCAGCAGCCTACAGGGACAGGGGGGAAGCACTGAAGCTTTCTTT
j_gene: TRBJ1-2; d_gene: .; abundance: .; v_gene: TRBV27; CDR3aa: CASSRTEGDGYTF; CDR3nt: TGTGCCAGCAGTCGGACAGAAGGGGATGGCTACACCTTC
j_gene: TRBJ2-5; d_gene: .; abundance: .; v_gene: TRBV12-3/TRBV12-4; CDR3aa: CASSFGGRETQYF; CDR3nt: TGTGCCAGCAGTTTTGGAGGGAGAGAGACCCAGTACTTC
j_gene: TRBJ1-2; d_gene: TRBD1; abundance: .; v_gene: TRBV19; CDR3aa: CASSPGQGVSYTF; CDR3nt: TGTGCCAGTAGCCCGGGACAGGGCGTAAGCTACACCTTC
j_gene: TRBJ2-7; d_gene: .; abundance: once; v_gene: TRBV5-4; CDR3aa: CASSLGGPSYEQYF; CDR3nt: TGTGCCAGCAGCTTGGGGGGCCCGAGCTACGAGCAGTACTTC
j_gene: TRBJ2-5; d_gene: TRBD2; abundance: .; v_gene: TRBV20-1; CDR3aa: CSASQREKETQYF; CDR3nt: TGCAGTGCTAGTCAGCGGGAGAAAGAGACCCAGTACTTC
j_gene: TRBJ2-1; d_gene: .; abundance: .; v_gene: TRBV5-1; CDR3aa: CASSLAGEYNEQFF; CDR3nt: TGCGCCAGCAGCTTGGCAGGGGAATACAATGAGCAGTTCTTC
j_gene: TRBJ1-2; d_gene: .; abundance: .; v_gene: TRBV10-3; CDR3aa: CAISEPGQNYGYTF; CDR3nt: TGTGCCATCAGTGAGCCCGGACAGAACTATGGCTACACCTTC
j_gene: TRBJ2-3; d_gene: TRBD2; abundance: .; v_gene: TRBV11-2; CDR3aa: CASSPPREGYGDTQYF; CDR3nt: TGTGCCAGCAGCCCCCCCCGGGAGGGATACGGGGATACGCAGTATTTT
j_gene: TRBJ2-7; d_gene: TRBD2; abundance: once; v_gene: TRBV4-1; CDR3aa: CASSQDLSNRGGRGQYF; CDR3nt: TGCGCCAGCAGCCAAGATCTAAGTAACAGGGGCGGGAGGGGGCAGTACTTC
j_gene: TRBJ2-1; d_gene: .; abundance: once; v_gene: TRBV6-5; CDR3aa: CASTPPGRNEQFF; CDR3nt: TGTGCCAGCACCCCGCCGGGAAGGAATGAGCAGTTCTTC
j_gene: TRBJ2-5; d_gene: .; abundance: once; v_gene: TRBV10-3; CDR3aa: CAISEREETQYF; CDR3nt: TGTGCCATCAGTGAAAGAGAAGAGACCCAGTACTTC
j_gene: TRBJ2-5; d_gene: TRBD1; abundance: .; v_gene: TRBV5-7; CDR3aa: CASSSRTGKETQYF; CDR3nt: TGTGCCAGCAGCTCTAGGACAGGGAAAGAGACCCAGTACTTC
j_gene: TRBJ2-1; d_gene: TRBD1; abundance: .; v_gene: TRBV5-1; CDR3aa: CASSGGTGEHNEQFF; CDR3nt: TGCGCCAGCAGCGGGGGGACAGGGGAACACAATGAGCAGTTCTTC
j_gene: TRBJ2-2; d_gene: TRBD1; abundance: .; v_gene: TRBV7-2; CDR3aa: CASSGGQGGTGELFF; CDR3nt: TGTGCCAGCAGCGGAGGACAGGGGGGCACCGGGGAGCTGTTTTTT
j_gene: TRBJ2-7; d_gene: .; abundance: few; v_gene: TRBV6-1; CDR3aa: CASSESFSYEQYF; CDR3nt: TGTGCCAGCAGTGAATCGTTCTCCTACGAGCAGTACTTC
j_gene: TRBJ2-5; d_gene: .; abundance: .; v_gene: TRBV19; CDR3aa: CASKRDFNQETQYF; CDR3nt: TGTGCCAGTAAGAGGGACTTTAACCAAGAGACCCAGTACTTC
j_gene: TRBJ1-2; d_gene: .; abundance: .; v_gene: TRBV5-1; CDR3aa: CASSLSVGGAGINGYTF; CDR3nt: TGCGCCAGCAGCTTGTCGGTGGGGGGAGCGGGGATCAACGGCTACACCTTC
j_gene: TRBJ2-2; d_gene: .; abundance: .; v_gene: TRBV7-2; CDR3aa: CASSLVADLNTGELFF; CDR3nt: TGTGCCAGCAGCTTAGTAGCAGACTTGAACACCGGGGAGCTGTTTTTT
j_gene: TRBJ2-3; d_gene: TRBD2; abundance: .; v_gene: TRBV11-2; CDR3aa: CASSLGASGRGDTQYF; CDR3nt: TGTGCCAGCAGCCTGGGGGCTAGCGGGAGGGGAGATACGCAGTATTTT
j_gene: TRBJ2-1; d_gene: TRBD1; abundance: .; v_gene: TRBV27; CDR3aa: CASNTGDSYNEQFF; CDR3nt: TGTGCCAGCAACACAGGGGACTCCTACAATGAGCAGTTCTTC
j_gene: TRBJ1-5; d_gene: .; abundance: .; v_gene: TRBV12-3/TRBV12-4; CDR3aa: CASSFVTEPQHF; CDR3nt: TGTGCCAGCAGTTTTGTTACTGAGCCCCAGCATTTT
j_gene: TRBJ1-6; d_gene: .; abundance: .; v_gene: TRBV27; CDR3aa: CASSSRTHNSPLHF; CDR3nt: TGTGCCAGCAGTTCGAGGACACATAATTCACCCCTCCACTTT
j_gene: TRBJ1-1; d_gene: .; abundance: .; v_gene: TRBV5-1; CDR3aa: CASKQEHEAFF; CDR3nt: TGCGCCAGCAAGCAGGAACATGAAGCTTTCTTT
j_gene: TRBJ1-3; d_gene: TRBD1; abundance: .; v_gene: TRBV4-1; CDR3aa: CASSQEPGQRNTIYF; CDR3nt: TGCGCCAGCAGCCAAGAGCCGGGACAGCGAAACACCATATATTTT
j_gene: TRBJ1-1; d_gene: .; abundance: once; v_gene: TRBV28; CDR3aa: CASSPAGKLNTEAFF; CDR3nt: TGTGCCAGCAGTCCCGCAGGGAAATTGAACACTGAAGCTTTCTTT
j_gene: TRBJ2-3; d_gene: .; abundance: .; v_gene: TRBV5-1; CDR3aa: CASSLEASGRGSVNYPTDTQYF; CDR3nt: TGCGCCAGCAGCTTGGAGGCTTCGGGGCGGGGTAGCGTAAACTATCCCACAGATACGCAGTATTTT
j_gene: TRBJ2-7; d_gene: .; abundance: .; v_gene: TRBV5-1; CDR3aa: CASSLGALFRYEQYF; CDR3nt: TGCGCCAGCAGCTTGGGAGCCCTGTTTCGGTACGAGCAGTACTTC
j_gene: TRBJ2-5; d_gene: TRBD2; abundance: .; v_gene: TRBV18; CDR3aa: CASSLRGRPIPETQYF; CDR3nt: TGTGCCAGCTCACTCCGCGGGAGGCCCATCCCAGAGACCCAGTACTTC